The rows below give T cell receptor beta chains drawn from one sample of a study of patients and donors after allogeneic stem cell transplantation. TCRdb re-derived calls from the RT-PCR reads in MiXCR, one entry per CDR3 protein. The repertoire includes more than 25,000 distinct CDR3 sequences, 6.5% to 10% of them detected once, and 48% sits in the top ten. The sequenced material came from blood, either unsorted or a sorted T cell fraction (not recorded which). The receptors were sampled from a human donor who was either an allogeneic HSCT recipient or a stem cell or donor lymphocyte infusion donor (not recorded which). It is not recorded whose cells these are; they may come from a transplant donor. Each CDR3 is given with its conserved first and last residue. A D gene is named only where the DNA matches it firmly. Where a row states a size, it is once, few, many or the class of an expanded clone; other rows omit it.

j_call,v_call,clone_size,d_call,cdr3_aa,cdr3_nt
TRBJ1-6,TRBV10-1,once,TRBD1,CASSRTGEDSPLHF,TGCGCCAGCAGTCGGACAGGGGAGGATTCACCCCTCCACTTT
TRBJ1-2,TRBV5-4,.,.,CASSSLGYGYTF,TGTGCCAGCAGCTCCCTTGGCTATGGCTACACCTTC
TRBJ2-5,TRBV7-7,.,.,CASSLARGGETQYF,TGTGCTAGCAGCTTAGCGAGAGGGGGAGAGACCCAGTACTTC
TRBJ1-2,TRBV7-9,many,TRBD1,CASSLSGTGAYGYTF,TGTGCCAGCAGCTTATCGGGGACAGGAGCTTATGGCTACACCTTC
TRBJ1-4,TRBV7-7,many,.,CASSLAEESEKLFF,TGTGCTAGCAGCTTAGCAGAAGAAAGTGAAAAACTGTTTTTT
TRBJ1-3,TRBV5-6,many,TRBD1,CASSPQGAQGNTIYF,TGTGCCAGCAGCCCCCAGGGGGCGCAAGGAAACACCATATATTTT
TRBJ1-2,TRBV29-1,large,TRBD1,CSARTGNYGYTF,TGCAGCGCCAGGACAGGGAACTATGGCTACACCTTC
TRBJ2-1,TRBV6-2/TRBV6-3,many,TRBD2,CASRPRTSGNNEQFF,TGTGCCAGCAGACCCCGGACTAGCGGGAACAATGAGCAGTTCTTC
TRBJ2-5,TRBV4-1,many,.,CASSPDGSGRVETQYF,TGCGCCAGCAGCCCAGACGGATCAGGGCGTGTGGAGACCCAGTACTTC
TRBJ1-1,TRBV5-4,few,TRBD1,CASSVRQGRTEAFF,TGTGCCAGCAGCGTGAGACAGGGCAGGACTGAAGCTTTCTTT
TRBJ1-2,TRBV7-9,.,TRBD1,CASSLGQGWGYTF,TGTGCCAGCAGCCTAGGACAGGGCTGGGGCTACACCTTC
TRBJ2-2,TRBV20-1,once,.,CSALSGRGTGELFF,TGCAGTGCTCTTAGCGGTCGGGGCACCGGGGAGCTGTTTTTT